This T cell receptor beta chain was documented in a study of CD8 T cells in ankylosing spondylitis. Points on this clonotype: The antigen is unknown.

CDR1 and CDR2 from the germline V gene are SGHTA and FQGNSA. V lost 5 bases, J lost 6 bases, and 10 bases stayed unmatched. The CDR3 contains 15 residues. Study-level points and caveats: Within peripheral blood, clones linked to disease were CD8+ and relatively rare. Disease-linked clones were reportedly significantly enriched in matched ankylosing spondylitis synovial fluid. What appeared characteristic of ankylosing spondylitis blood was a TCR beta motif of about eight highly homologous variants.

TCR beta libraries were made by quantitative 5'-RACE with molecular barcodes. TCRdb re-called the 5' RACE reads through MiXCR, storing one row per CDR3 protein. The sample records about 700,000 distinct CDR3 sequences, 15% to 20% being singletons. This clonotype was obtained from a male donor with ankylosing spondylitis. The rearrangement uses TRBV7-2 and TRBJ2-1; 7 nucleotides agree with TRBD2. The sequenced sample consisted of blood, either unsorted or a sorted T cell fraction (not recorded which). CDR3 nucleotides: TGTGCCAGCAGCCATAGCGGGTATAATTTCAATGAGCAGTTCTTC. This sequence encodes CASSHSGYNFNEQFF.